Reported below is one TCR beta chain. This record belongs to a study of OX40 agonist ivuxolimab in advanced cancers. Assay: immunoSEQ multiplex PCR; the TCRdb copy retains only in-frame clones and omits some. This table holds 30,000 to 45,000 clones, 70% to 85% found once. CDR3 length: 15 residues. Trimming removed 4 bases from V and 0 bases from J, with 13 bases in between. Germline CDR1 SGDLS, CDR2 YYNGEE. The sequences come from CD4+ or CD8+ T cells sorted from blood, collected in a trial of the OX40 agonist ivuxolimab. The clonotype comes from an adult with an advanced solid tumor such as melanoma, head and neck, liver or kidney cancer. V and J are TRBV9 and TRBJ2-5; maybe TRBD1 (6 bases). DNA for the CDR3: TGTGCCAGCAGCTTGACAGGAAAGTACCAAGAGACCCAGTACTTC. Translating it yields CASSLTGKYQETQYF.